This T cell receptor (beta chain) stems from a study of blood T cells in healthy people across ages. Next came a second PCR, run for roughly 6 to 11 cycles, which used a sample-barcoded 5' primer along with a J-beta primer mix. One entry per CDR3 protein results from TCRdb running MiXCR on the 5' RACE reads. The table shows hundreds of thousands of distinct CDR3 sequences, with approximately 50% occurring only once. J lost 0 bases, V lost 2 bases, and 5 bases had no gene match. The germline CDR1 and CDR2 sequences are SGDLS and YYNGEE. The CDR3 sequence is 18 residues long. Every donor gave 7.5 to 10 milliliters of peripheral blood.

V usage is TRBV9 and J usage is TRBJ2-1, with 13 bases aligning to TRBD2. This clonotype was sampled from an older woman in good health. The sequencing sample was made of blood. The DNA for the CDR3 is TGTGCCAGCAGCGTTGGGACTAGCGGGAAAAGCTCCTACAATGAGCAGTTCTTC. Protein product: CASSVGTSGKSSYNEQFF.